A single sample is the source of the 2 T cell receptor beta chains below, sequenced in a study of glioma-infiltrating T cells after dendritic cell vaccination (dated by TCRdb to the mid-2010s). This specimen's time point label, per the study, means: after dendritic cell vaccination, including at tumor progression/relapse. Library creation used the immunoSEQ multiplex PCR assay. TCRdb provides this immuneACCESS table in a form limited to in-frame rearrangements. Some clones are lacking; in checked studies, under half of them reflect an unresolved V gene, and why the rest are absent is not known. This sample lists just under 100,000 clones; approximately 80% were detected once. The ten largest make up roughly 5.3% of the sample. The source was blood, collected after dendritic cell vaccination. The receptor set was obtained from a human donor with glioblastoma.

The rearrangement links TRBV6-1 to TRBJ1-2; 10 positions agree with TRBD1. The V gene end was trimmed by 6 bases and the J gene end by 6 bases; junction bases not matched to a gene: 7. Germline CDR1 is MNHNS and CDR2 is SASEGT. The CDR3 is made up of 14 amino acids. CDR3 residues: CASRSGTGDHGYTF. As DNA, the CDR3 is TGTGCCAGCAGGTCCGGGACAGGGGACCATGGCTACACCTTC.

The DNA of the CDR3 is TGCGCCAGCAGCCAACTCCTCAGGGCCGGGGAGCTGTTTTTT. It is translated as CASSQLLRAGELFF. V gene TRBV4-1 combines with J gene TRBJ2-2; possible D gene TRBD1, 5 bases. In germline, CDR1 is MGHRA, CDR2 YSYEKL. The CDR3 runs to 14 residues. Trimming stripped 2 bases from V and 6 bases from J, with 10 bases between.